These 15 T cell receptor beta chains originate from one sample sequenced in a study of T-cell reconstitution after alpha-beta-depleted transplantation in children. As it was prepared, the TCRbeta library received unique molecular identifiers. TCRdb re-derived calls from the PCR reads in MiXCR, one entry per CDR3 protein. The table shows about 980,000 distinct CDR3 sequences, with around 30% occurring only once. Sequenced material: PBMCs, mostly from graft donor cells, taken 360 days after TCRalphabeta/CD19-depleted stem cell transplant. The receptors were sampled from a boy under two years old who had a stem cell transplant for SCID, so the T cells may come from the graft donor.

There are a few counts of this clonotype. The chain couples TRBV10-3 to TRBJ2-1; D gene ambiguous. The CDR3 runs 13 residues. V dropped 4 bases and J dropped 5 bases, with 9 bases sitting between them. Germline CDR1 is ENHRY and CDR2 is SYGVKD. The CDR3: CAISGSPHNEQFF. The CDR3 DNA follows: TGTGCCATCAGTGGAAGCCCCCACAATGAGCAGTTCTTC.

The chain couples TRBV29-1 to TRBJ2-5; the D gene is possibly TRBD1 (6 bases). Germline-derived CDR1 and CDR2 are SQVTM and ANQGSEA. Deletions cut 4 bases from V and 5 bases from J, with 20 bases between. The CDR3 covers 15 residues. The CDR3 sequence is CSVVGWLSQGETQYF. CDR3 DNA: TGCAGCGTTGTGGGCTGGCTTAGCCAGGGGGAGACCCAGTACTTC.

The CDR3 region is CASIGPLGEQYF. The CDR3 DNA sequence: TGTGCCAGCATCGGGCCCTTGGGTGAGCAGTACTTC. The V and J genes are TRBV2 and TRBJ2-7; no reliable D call. V was clipped by 7 bases and J by 7 bases, with 14 bases between them. Germline V gives CDR1 SNHLY, CDR2 FYNNEI. This CDR3 region has 12 residues.

This clonotype has at least ten counts. The V and J genes are TRBV3-1 and TRBJ2-7; no clear D gene. The V end was cut by 3 bases, the J end by 0 bases, with 3 bases between. The CDR3 is 12 amino acids. The germline CDR1 and CDR2 sequences are LGHDT and YNNKEL (reference sequence). The CDR3 DNA reads TGTGCCAGCAGCCATACCTCCTACGAGCAGTACTTC. It yields the protein CASSHTSYEQYF.

This clonotype was seen only a few times. The chain recombines TRBV11-2 with TRBJ1-1; no firm D call. In germline, CDR1 is SGHAT, CDR2 FQNNGV. This CDR3 has 15 amino acids. Trimming took off 2 bases at V and 4 bases at J, with 14 bases between the two ends. The CDR3 loop reads CASSLTLKGVTEAFF. The DNA of the CDR3 is TGTGCCAGCAGCTTAACCCTTAAGGGAGTCACTGAAGCTTTCTTT.

CDR3 protein: CASSTGGAYNEQFF. CDR3 coding DNA: TGTGCCAGCTCAACAGGGGGCGCCTACAATGAGCAGTTCTTC. This chain joins TRBV18 and TRBJ2-1; TRBD1 matches 9 bases. This CDR3 is 14 amino acids long. The V gene's germline CDR1 is KGHSH and CDR2 LQKENI. The junction had 1 base not matched to a gene; V was cut back by 5 bases and J by 2 bases.

This chain uses TRBV28 with TRBJ2-7; D might be TRBD1 (6 bases). Trimming cost V 5 bases and J 7 bases, with 18 bases left between them. The CDR3 extends over 14 amino acids. CDR1 and CDR2 (germline): MDHEN, SYDVKM. The CDR3 loop reads CASSTPDSSWEQYF. CDR3 nucleotide sequence: TGTGCCAGCAGTACACCGGACAGCTCTTGGGAGCAGTACTTC.

The V and J genes are TRBV12-3 or TRBV12-4 and TRBJ2-3; possible D gene TRBD2, 5 bases. This CDR3 has 16 residues. With 2 bases removed from V and 4 bases from J, the gap between germline ends came to 16 bases. The CDR3, as DNA: TGTGCCAGCAGTTTATTTAGTATAGGGAGAGCAGATACGCAGTATTTT. Its protein is CASSLFSIGRADTQYF.

This clonotype appeared a few times. This rearrangement joins TRBV25-1 to TRBJ2-7; 9 nucleotides align to TRBD1. CDR1 is MGHDK, CDR2 SYGVNS, per germline. The CDR3 length is 15 residues. Trimming took 7 bases from V and 4 from J; bases not matched to a gene: 11. The DNA of the CDR3 is TGTGCCAGCACCCCGGGCGGGACAGGGCGGTACGAGCAGTACTTC. Amino acids: CASTPGGTGRYEQYF.

This clonotype has a handful of counts. The chain employs TRBV6-2 or TRBV6-3 and TRBJ2-1; 8 positions match TRBD2. CDR3 length: 15 amino acids. From germline, CDR1 is MNHEY and CDR2 SVGEGT. J lost 5 bases, V lost 6 bases, and 9 bases had no gene match. The CDR3 spells CASSRTSKGDNEQFF. Written as DNA, the CDR3 is TGTGCCAGCAGCCGGACTAGCAAAGGGGACAATGAGCAGTTCTTC.

This clonotype was counted many times. The V and J genes are TRBV4-2 and TRBJ1-1; 9 positions agree with TRBD1. This CDR3 comprises 14 residues. The J segment lost 1 base and the V segment lost 4 bases, leaving 1 base of the junction unmatched. Per germline, CDR1 LGHNA and CDR2 YNFKEQ. The CDR3 loop is CASSRGQGNTEAFF. The CDR3 DNA is TGTGCCAGCAGCCGGGGACAGGGGAACACTGAAGCTTTCTTT.

This clonotype was detected a few times. The rearrangement joins TRBV7-9 to TRBJ2-5; TRBD2 aligns across 8 bases. The V gene end was trimmed by 5 bases and the J gene end by 1 base; junction bases not matched to a gene: 12. The CDR3 length is 17 residues. Germline CDR1 reads SEHNR; CDR2 reads FQNEAQ (reference sequence). Here the CDR3 reads CASSPQLAGGLQETQYF. The DNA for the CDR3 is TGTGCCAGCAGCCCCCAGTTGGCGGGGGGACTCCAAGAGACCCAGTACTTC.

This clonotype was observed a few times. V usage is TRBV24-1 and J usage is TRBJ1-6; D perhaps matches TRBD1 (6 bases). The V gene lost 5 bases and the J gene lost 0 bases, with 16 bases spanning the gap. The germline V gene has CDR1 KGHDR and CDR2 SFDVKD. The CDR3 extends over 18 amino acids. In DNA, the CDR3 is TGTGCCACCAGTGTGGTCAGGGGAAATAGCTCCTATAATTCACCCCTCCACTTT. Translating gives CATSVVRGNSSYNSPLHF.

This chain uses TRBV24-1 with TRBJ2-7; D might be TRBD2 (6 bases). This CDR3 region has 15 residues. Germline assignment: CDR1 KGHDR and CDR2 SFDVKD. Trimming removed 5 bases at V and 3 bases at J, with 16 bases between. This chain's CDR3 is CATSGAGTGLYEQYF. The CDR3 DNA reads as TGTGCCACCAGTGGTGCCGGGACGGGACTCTACGAGCAGTACTTC.

Many counts were recorded for this clonotype. The genes are TRBV11-1 and TRBJ2-1, with TRBD1 matching 7 bases. The CDR3 has 16 residues. Per germline, CDR1 SGHAT and CDR2 FQDESV (reference sequence). V lost 5 bases and J lost 5; bases outside the gene matches: 12. The CDR3: CASSRGFMDRHNEQFF. The CDR3 coding sequence is TGTGCCAGCAGCCGAGGGTTCATGGACAGGCACAATGAGCAGTTCTTC.